The 28 T cell receptor beta chains below come from one sample, sequenced in a study of T cell responses to AZD1222 COVID-19 vaccine. Repertoires were generated with immunoSEQ multiplex PCR, while TCRdb's copy carries only in-frame clones and drops some. The sample includes 35,000 to 55,000 clones, 80% of them seen just once. The sample was peripheral blood, taken 28 days after the second dose of the MenACWY control vaccine. The source is an adult who received the MenACWY meningococcal vaccine as a control.

The chain has TRBV15 and TRBJ2-2; D is possibly TRBD1 (6 bases). V dropped 3 bases and J dropped 5 bases, with 19 bases sitting between them. The CDR3 length is 17 residues. Germline lookup yields CDR1 LNHNV and CDR2 YYDKDF (reference sequence). CDR3 region: CATSSPTQGDMTGELFF. The CDR3 DNA reads as TGTGCCACCAGCAGTCCTACACAGGGTGATATGACCGGGGAGCTGTTTTTT.

In nucleotides, the CDR3 is TGTGCCATCAGTGAGTCTCAAGGCCAGACCCAGTACTTC. Protein sequence: CAISESQGQTQYF. V usage is TRBV10-3 and J usage is TRBJ2-5; the D is unclear. V lost 0 bases to trimming and J lost 6 bases, with 8 bases between them. Germline V gene data show CDR1 as ENHRY and CDR2 as SYGVKD. The CDR3 runs to 13 residues.

This clone was picked up a small number of times. The rearrangement joins TRBV30 to TRBJ1-6; the D is unclear. Germline V CDR1 and CDR2: GTSNPN, SVGIG (reference sequence). The CDR3 totals 12 residues. Trimming removed 3 bases from V and 15 bases from J, with 15 bases in between. The CDR3: CAWSRVGHLLHF. In DNA form, the CDR3 reads TGTGCCTGGAGCCGTGTGGGCCATCTCCTCCACTTT.

This clone appeared once. The chain links TRBV18 to TRBJ1-2, with D perhaps TRBD1 (5 bases). The length of the CDR3 is 12 residues. The germline V gene encodes CDR1 KGHSH and CDR2 LQKENI. Trimming stripped 6 bases from V and 8 bases from J, with 13 bases between. The CDR3 sequence is CASSQGEGGYTF. The CDR3 DNA is TGTGCCAGCTCCCAGGGAGAAGGAGGCTACACCTTC.

The chain combines TRBV6-6 with TRBJ1-1; D is uncertain. V lost 6 bases and J 0 bases, leaving 8 bases between the germline ends. This CDR3 has 13 residues. CDR1 and CDR2 (germline): MNHNY, SVGAGI (reference sequence). The CDR3 loop is CASRIKMNTEAFF. The CDR3 nucleotides read TGTGCCAGCAGGATTAAAATGAACACTGAAGCTTTCTTT.

This chain uses TRBV30 with TRBJ2-5; 12 bases are shared with TRBD2. V lost 0 bases and J lost 3; bases outside the gene matches: 5. This CDR3 has 16 amino acids. Germline V gene sequence: CDR1 GTSNPN, CDR2 SVGIG (reference sequence). The CDR3 DNA reads TGTGCCTGGAGTGTCGGGCTAGCGGGAGGGGAAGAGACCCAGTACTTC. It translates to CAWSVGLAGGEETQYF.

J is TRBJ1-1 and V is TRBV30; no firm D call. Trimming took off 4 bases at V and 4 bases at J, with 10 bases between the two ends. Germline CDR1 is GTSNPN and CDR2 is SVGIG (reference sequence). There are 12 residues in the CDR3. The CDR3 is CAWTHGITEAFF. In DNA, the CDR3 is TGTGCCTGGACCCACGGTATCACTGAAGCTTTCTTT.

The V call is TRBV19, the J call TRBJ2-2; 9 positions agree with TRBD2. With 9 bases clipped from V and 2 bases from J, the junction kept 7 bases outside the gene matches. CDR1 is LNHDA, CDR2 SQIVND, per germline (reference sequence). CDR3 length equals 15 residues. CDR3 in DNA: TGTGCCAGCACGGGACTAGCAGACAACACCGGGGAGCTGTTTTTT. Amino acid sequence: CASTGLADNTGELFF.

CDR3 sequence reads: CAWSVGVGTGELFF. For the CDR3, the DNA is TGTGCCTGGAGTGTAGGTGTCGGCACCGGGGAGCTGTTTTTT. This chain connects TRBV30 to TRBJ2-2; no clear D. V lost 0 bases and J lost 4, with 9 bases in between. Germline CDR1 GTSNPN, CDR2 SVGIG (reference sequence). The length of the CDR3 is 14 residues. Based on the CDR3 plus reference TRBV30 and TRBJ2-2, the full variable domain is SQTIHQWPATLVQPVGSPLSLECTVEGTSNPNLYWYRQAAGRGLQLLFYSVGIGQISSEVPQNLSASRPQDRQFILSSKKLLLSDSGFYLCAWSVGVGTGELFFGEGSRLTVL.

The V and J genes are TRBV28 and TRBJ1-3, with D perhaps TRBD1 (6 bases). With 3 bases removed from V and 4 bases from J, the gap between germline ends came to 22 bases. This CDR3 has 18 residues. The germline V gene encodes CDR1 MDHEN and CDR2 SYDVKM. CDR3 DNA: TGTGCCAGCAGTTTTGGGACACTCTCAGCAGGGGAGGGAAACACCATATATTTT. It encodes CASSFGTLSAGEGNTIYF.

The chain uses TRBV5-1 and TRBJ1-3; D is undetermined. V lost 0 bases to trimming and J lost 1 base, with 5 bases between them. This CDR3 is built from 14 residues. Germline-derived CDR1 and CDR2 are SGHRS and YFSETQ. CDR3 in DNA: TGCGCCAGCAGCTTGGCGGGGTCTGGAAACACCATATATTTT. It codes for CASSLAGSGNTIYF.

This clone was observed a single time. In nucleotides, the CDR3 is TGTGCCAGCTCACCTCAAGGACTCACGAGCTACAATGAGCAGTTCTTC. It translates to CASSPQGLTSYNEQFF. The V call is TRBV18, the J call TRBJ2-1; possibly TRBD2 for D (5 bases). The V gene lost 3 bases and the J gene lost 3 bases, with 15 bases spanning the gap. Germline CDR1 KGHSH, CDR2 LQKENI. The CDR3 has 16 amino acids.

This clone was detected only a few times. The chain uses TRBV2 and TRBJ1-2, with 7 nucleotides matching TRBD1. The CDR3 is 15 amino acids. The J segment lost 5 bases and the V segment lost 6 bases, leaving 12 bases of the junction unmatched. Germline assignment: CDR1 SNHLY and CDR2 FYNNEI. The CDR3 here is CASSPTGVVRYGYTF. As DNA, the CDR3 is TGTGCCAGCAGCCCCACAGGGGTGGTTCGGTATGGCTACACCTTC.

This clone occurred many times. The chain has TRBV4-1 and TRBJ1-1; a possible D gene is TRBD1 (5 bases). The V end was cut by 0 bases, the J end by 1 base, with 12 bases between. Germline values: CDR1 MGHRA, CDR2 YSYEKL. The CDR3 is made up of 16 amino acids. The DNA of the CDR3 is TGCGCCAGCAGCCAAGATCTCTACAGGACGAACACTGAAGCTTTCTTT. Translating gives CASSQDLYRTNTEAFF.

This chain uses TRBV28 with TRBJ1-5; 10 nucleotides match TRBD1. V was pared by 4 bases and J by 4 bases, with 1 base of the junction left unmatched. CDR1 and CDR2 (germline): MDHEN, SYDVKM. This CDR3 has 14 residues. CDR3 region: CASSSGQGNQPQHF. The CDR3 bases are TGTGCCAGCAGTTCGGGACAGGGGAATCAGCCCCAGCATTTT.

This rearrangement joins TRBV30 to TRBJ1-2; 9 nucleotides agree with TRBD1. J lost 5 bases, V lost 3 bases, and 22 bases had no gene match. CDR3 length equals 19 residues. The germline V gene has CDR1 GTSNPN and CDR2 SVGIG (reference sequence). The CDR3 bases are TGTGCCTGGAGCCAAAAATACCGGGACAGGGAGGGACATGGATATGGCTACACCTTC. It translates to CAWSQKYRDREGHGYGYTF. Combining the CDR3 with reference TRBV30 and TRBJ1-2 gives the whole variable domain SQTIHQWPATLVQPVGSPLSLECTVEGTSNPNLYWYRQAAGRGLQLLFYSVGIGQISSEVPQNLSASRPQDRQFILSSKKLLLSDSGFYLCAWSQKYRDREGHGYGYTFGSGTRLTVV.

This clone was observed once. The rearrangement uses TRBV2 and TRBJ2-5, with 7 bases matching TRBD1. The junction had 7 bases not matched to a gene; V was cut back by 10 bases and J by 2 bases. The CDR3 runs 13 residues. Germline-derived CDR1 and CDR2 are SNHLY and FYNNEI. The CDR3 nucleotides are TGTGCCAACTCTCGGGACAGACAAGAGACCCAGTACTTC. As protein: CANSRDRQETQYF.

The V and J genes are TRBV21-1 and TRBJ1-3. TRBV21-1 is a pseudogene segment. The CDR3 is made up of 15 amino acids. CDR3 protein: CASSNSDYSGNTIYF. CDR3 nucleotide sequence: TGTGCCAGCAGCAACTCGGACTACTCTGGAAACACCATATATTTT.

This chain connects TRBV27 to TRBJ2-5; TRBD2 aligns across 11 bases. With 4 bases clipped from V and 2 bases from J, the junction kept 6 bases outside the gene matches. CDR1 is MNHEY and CDR2 is SMNVEV in the germline V gene (reference sequence). The CDR3 is 16 amino acids. CDR3 region: CASSSPLAGGQETQYF. The CDR3 DNA sequence: TGTGCCAGCAGTTCCCCTTTAGCGGGAGGGCAAGAGACCCAGTACTTC.

V and J are TRBV24-1 and TRBJ2-2; D may be TRBD2 (5 bases). The germline V gene has CDR1 KGHDR and CDR2 SFDVKD. The CDR3 has 15 residues. V gave up 0 bases and J gave up 8 bases, with 12 bases separating them. The CDR3 nucleotides are TGTGCCACCAGTGATTTGTCGAGCGGAGGTGGGGAGCTGTTTTTT. This encodes CATSDLSSGGGELFF.

A few counts support this clone. This chain connects TRBV7-8 to TRBJ1-5; D is ambiguous. The germline CDR1 and CDR2 sequences are SGHVS and FQNEAQ. V lost 5 bases and J lost 0, with 14 bases in between. The CDR3 spans 16 residues. CDR3 amino acids: CASSRQRLVSNQPQHF. Here the CDR3 DNA reads TGTGCCAGCAGCCGCCAAAGACTTGTTAGCAATCAGCCCCAGCATTTT.

This clone was counted between two and nine times. The rearrangement joins TRBV12-3 or TRBV12-4 to TRBJ1-1; D is undetermined. This CDR3 spans 13 amino acids. V gave up 2 bases and J gave up 3 bases, with 7 bases separating them. The CDR3 protein is CASSLWGDTEAFF. The CDR3 coding sequence is TGTGCCAGCAGTTTATGGGGAGACACTGAAGCTTTCTTT.

CDR3 sequence (DNA): TGTGCCAGCACCGTCGGGGTTGCCTCCTATGGCTACACCTTC. Protein: CASTVGVASYGYTF. The rearrangement uses TRBV28 and TRBJ1-2; D not resolved. Germline loops: CDR1 MDHEN, CDR2 SYDVKM. CDR3 length: 14 amino acids. Deletions cut 7 bases from V and 4 bases from J, with 16 bases between.

This sequence joins TRBV5-4 and TRBJ2-1; no clear D gene. The CDR3 is made up of 12 amino acids. V was pared by 2 bases and J by 4 bases, with 4 bases between. Germline V lookup: CDR1 SGHNT, CDR2 YYREEE (reference sequence). This chain's CDR3 is CASSFSYNEQFF. CDR3 coding DNA: TGTGCCAGCAGCTTTTCTTACAATGAGCAGTTCTTC.

This clone is categorized as medium-sized. The chain joins TRBV30 to TRBJ2-7; TRBD2 matches at 15 bases. Per germline, CDR1 GTSNPN and CDR2 SVGIG (reference sequence). The CDR3 is 16 residues long. V was clipped by 3 bases and J by 2 bases; unmatched bases: 5. The CDR3 sequence is CAWRGLAGGPTYEQYF. The CDR3 DNA reads TGTGCCTGGAGGGGACTAGCGGGAGGACCGACCTACGAGCAGTACTTC.

The gene calls are TRBV19 and TRBJ2-6, with D perhaps matching TRBD1 (6 bases). The CDR3 covers 16 residues. The V gene's germline CDR1 is LNHDA and CDR2 SQIVND (reference sequence). Trimming stripped 4 bases from V and 3 bases from J, with 13 bases between. The CDR3 DNA is TGTGCCAGTAGTAGTCCTAACAGGGATGGGGCCAACGTCCTGACTTTC. This gives the protein CASSSPNRDGANVLTF.

This sequence joins TRBV5-6 and TRBJ2-3; 7 bases map to TRBD1. V gave up 4 bases and J gave up 3 bases; unmatched junction bases: 14. Germline CDR1 is SGHDT and CDR2 is YYEEEE. This CDR3 is 17 amino acids long. CDR3: CASSPRKRGRGTDTQYF. CDR3 bases: TGTGCCAGCAGCCCTCGAAAGAGGGGGCGCGGAACAGATACGCAGTATTTT.

This clone was detected once. This chain links TRBV9 with TRBJ1-2; 8 nucleotides match TRBD1. Germline V gene data show CDR1 as SGDLS and CDR2 as YYNGEE. The CDR3 runs 13 residues. Trimming took 3 bases from V and 5 from J; bases not matched to a gene: 3. CDR3 residues: CASSATGVYGYTF. DNA of the CDR3: TGTGCCAGCAGCGCGACAGGGGTTTATGGCTACACCTTC.